The subject of this entry is one TCR beta chain. This record comes from a study of blood T cell repertoires in COVID-19. As for the study in general: Samples came from the United States, Italy and Spain, spanning acute and convalescent COVID-19.

The CDR3 length is 17 residues. Sequenced by immunoSEQ multiplex PCR; TCRdb stores in-frame clones only, minus some. The data show tens of thousands of clones, roughly 77% seen once. This chain connects TRBV21-1 to TRBJ1-5; TRBD1 reflects the table's D call only, with no check against the DNA. TRBV21-1 corresponds to a pseudogene. The clonotype comes from a human donor in a cohort sampled during active COVID-19. Sequencing input: peripheral blood. The CDR3 DNA reads as TGTGCCAGCAGCAAAGCGCTTGGACACTATAGCAATCAGCCCCAGCATTTT. Translating gives CASSKALGHYSNQPQHF.